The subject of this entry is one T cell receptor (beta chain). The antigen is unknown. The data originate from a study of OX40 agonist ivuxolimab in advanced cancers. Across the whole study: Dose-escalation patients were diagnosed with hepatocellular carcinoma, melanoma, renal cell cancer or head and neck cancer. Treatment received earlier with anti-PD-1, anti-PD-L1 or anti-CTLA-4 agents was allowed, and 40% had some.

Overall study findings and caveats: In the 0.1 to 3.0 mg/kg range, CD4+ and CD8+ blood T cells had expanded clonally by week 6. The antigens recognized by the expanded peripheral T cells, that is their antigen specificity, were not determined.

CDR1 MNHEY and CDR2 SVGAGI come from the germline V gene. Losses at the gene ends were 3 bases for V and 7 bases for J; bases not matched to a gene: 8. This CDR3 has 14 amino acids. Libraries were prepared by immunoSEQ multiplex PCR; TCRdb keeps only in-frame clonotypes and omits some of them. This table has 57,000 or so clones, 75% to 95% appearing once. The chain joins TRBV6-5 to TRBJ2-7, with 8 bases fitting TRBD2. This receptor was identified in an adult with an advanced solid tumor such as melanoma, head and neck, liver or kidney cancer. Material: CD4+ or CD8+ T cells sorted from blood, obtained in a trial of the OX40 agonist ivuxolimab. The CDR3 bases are TGTGCCAGCAGTTATAGCGGGAAGGGTGGGGAGCAGTACTTC. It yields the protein CASSYSGKGGEQYF.